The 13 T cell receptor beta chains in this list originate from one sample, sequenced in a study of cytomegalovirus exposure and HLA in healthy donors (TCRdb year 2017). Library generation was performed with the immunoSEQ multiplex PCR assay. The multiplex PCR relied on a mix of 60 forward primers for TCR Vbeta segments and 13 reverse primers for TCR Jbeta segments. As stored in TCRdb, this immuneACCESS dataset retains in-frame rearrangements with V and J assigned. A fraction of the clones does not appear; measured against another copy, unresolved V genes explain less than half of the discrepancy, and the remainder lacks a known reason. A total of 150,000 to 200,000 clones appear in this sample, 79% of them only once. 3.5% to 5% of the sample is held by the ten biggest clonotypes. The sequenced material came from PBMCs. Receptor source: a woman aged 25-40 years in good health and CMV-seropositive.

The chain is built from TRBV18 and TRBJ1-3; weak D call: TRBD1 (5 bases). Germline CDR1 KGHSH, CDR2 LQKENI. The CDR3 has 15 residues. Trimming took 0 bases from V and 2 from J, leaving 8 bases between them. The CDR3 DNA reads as TGTGCCAGCTCACCACCGGGCAGGGCTGGAAACACCATATATTTT. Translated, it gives CASSPPGRAGNTIYF.

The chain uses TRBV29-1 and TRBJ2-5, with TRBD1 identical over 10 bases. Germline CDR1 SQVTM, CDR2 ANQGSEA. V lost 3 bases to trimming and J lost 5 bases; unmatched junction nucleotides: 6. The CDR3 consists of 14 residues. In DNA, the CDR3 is TGCAGCGTTGATTTGACAGGGGGCCTGGAGACCCAGTACTTC. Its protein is CSVDLTGGLETQYF.

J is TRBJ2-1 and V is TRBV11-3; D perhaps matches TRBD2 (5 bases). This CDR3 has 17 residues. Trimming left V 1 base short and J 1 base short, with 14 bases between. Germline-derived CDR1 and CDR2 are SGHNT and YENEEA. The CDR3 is CASSLGLVPGSYNEQFF. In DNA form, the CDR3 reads TGTGCCAGCAGCTTAGGGCTGGTCCCGGGGTCCTACAATGAGCAGTTCTTC. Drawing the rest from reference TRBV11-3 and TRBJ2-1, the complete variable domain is EAGVVQSPRYKIIEKKQPVAFWCNPISGHNTLYWYLQNLGQGPELLIRYENEEAVDDSQLPKDRFSAERLKGVDSTLKIQPAELGDSAVYLCASSLGLVPGSYNEQFFGPGTRLTVL.

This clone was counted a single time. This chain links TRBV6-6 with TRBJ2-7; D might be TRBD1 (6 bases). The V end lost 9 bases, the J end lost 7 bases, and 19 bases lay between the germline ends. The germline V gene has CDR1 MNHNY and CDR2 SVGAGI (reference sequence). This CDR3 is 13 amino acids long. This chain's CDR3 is CASGNRVYREQYF. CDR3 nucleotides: TGTGCCAGTGGCAACAGGGTGTACCGGGAGCAGTACTTC.

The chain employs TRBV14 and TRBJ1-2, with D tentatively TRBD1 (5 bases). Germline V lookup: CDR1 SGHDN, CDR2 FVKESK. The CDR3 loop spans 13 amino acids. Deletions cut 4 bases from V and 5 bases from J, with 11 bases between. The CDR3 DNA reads TGTGCCAGCAGCCTTGGGAGGGGTTATGGCTACACCTTC. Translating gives CASSLGRGYGYTF.

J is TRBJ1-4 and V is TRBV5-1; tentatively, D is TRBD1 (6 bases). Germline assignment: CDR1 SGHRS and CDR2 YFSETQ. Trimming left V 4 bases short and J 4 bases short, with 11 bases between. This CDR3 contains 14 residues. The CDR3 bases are TGCGCCAGCAGCCCTGGACAGTATAATGAAAAACTGTTTTTT. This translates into CASSPGQYNEKLFF. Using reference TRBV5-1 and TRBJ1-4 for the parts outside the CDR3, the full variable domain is KAGVTQTPRYLIKTRGQQVTLSCSPISGHRSVSWYQQTPGQGLQFLFEYFSETQRNKGNFPGRFSGRQFSNSRSEMNVSTLELGDSALYLCASSPGQYNEKLFFGSGTQLSVL.

The CDR3 nucleotides are TGTGCCATCAACAGGGGGCTAAGCACAGATACGCAGTATTTT. Protein product: CAINRGLSTDTQYF. The J gene is TRBJ2-3, the V gene TRBV10-3; 9 bases line up with TRBD1. The CDR3 covers 14 residues. J gave up 0 bases and V 7 bases, and 2 bases lay outside the gene matches. Germline V lookup: CDR1 ENHRY, CDR2 SYGVKD.

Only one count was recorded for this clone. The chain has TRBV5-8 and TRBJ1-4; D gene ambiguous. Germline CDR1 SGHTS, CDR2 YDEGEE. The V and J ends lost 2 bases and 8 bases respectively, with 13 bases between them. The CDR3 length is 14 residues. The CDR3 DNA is TGTGCCAGCAGCTTTTCGGCCCCGGGGGAAAAACTGTTTTTT. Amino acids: CASSFSAPGEKLFF.

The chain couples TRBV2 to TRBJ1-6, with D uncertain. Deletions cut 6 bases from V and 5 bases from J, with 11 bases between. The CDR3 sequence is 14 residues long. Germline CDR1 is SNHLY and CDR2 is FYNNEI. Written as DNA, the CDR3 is TGTGCCAGCAGGAGGTTAACTAATAATTCACCCCTCCACTTT. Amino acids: CASRRLTNNSPLHF.

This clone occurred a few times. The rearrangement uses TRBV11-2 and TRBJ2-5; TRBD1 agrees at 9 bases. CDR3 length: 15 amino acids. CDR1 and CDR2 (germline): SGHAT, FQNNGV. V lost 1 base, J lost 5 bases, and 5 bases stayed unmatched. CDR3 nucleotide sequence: TGTGCCAGCAGCTTAGGCACAGGGGGCGCCGAGACCCAGTACTTC. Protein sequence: CASSLGTGGAETQYF.

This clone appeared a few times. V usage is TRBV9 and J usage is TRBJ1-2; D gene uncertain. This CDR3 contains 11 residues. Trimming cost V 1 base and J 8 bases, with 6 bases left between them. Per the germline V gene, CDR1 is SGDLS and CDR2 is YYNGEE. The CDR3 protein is CASSVPGGYTF. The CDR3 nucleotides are TGTGCCAGCAGCGTACCCGGGGGCTACACCTTC. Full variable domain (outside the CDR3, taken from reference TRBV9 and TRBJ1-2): DSGVTQTPKHLITATGQRVTLRCSPRSGDLSVYWYQQSLDQGLQFLIQYYNGEERAKGNILERFSAQQFPDLHSELNLSSLELGDSALYFCASSVPGGYTFGSGTRLTVV.

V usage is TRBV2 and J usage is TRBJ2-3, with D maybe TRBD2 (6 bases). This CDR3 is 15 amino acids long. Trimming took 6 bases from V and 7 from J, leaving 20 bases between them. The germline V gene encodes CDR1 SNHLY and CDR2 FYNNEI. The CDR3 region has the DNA TGTGCCAGCAGGGCTGCTTGGGCGGGAATAAATACGCAGTATTTT. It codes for CASRAAWAGINTQYF.

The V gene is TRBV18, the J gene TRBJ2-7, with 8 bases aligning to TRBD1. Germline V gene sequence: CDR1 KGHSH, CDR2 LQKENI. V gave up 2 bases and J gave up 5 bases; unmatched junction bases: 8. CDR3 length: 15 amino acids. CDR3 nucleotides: TGTGCCAGCTCACCAGGATGGGCAGGGGGCGACGAGCAGTACTTC. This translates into CASSPGWAGGDEQYF.